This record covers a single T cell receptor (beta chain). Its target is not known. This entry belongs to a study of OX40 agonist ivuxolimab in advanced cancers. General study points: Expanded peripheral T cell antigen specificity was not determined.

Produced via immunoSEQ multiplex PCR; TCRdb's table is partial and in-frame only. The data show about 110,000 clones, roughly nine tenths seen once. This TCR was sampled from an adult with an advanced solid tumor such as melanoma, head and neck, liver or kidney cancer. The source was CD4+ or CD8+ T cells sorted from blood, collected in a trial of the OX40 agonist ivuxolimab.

DNA for the CDR3: TGTGCCAGCAGTTACGGCGGGCAGGGCACTGAAGCTTTCTTT. Encoded protein: CASSYGGQGTEAFF. This sequence joins TRBV6-6 and TRBJ1-1, with D perhaps matching TRBD1 (5 bases). Germline V gene sequence: CDR1 MNHNY, CDR2 SVGAGI (reference sequence). The CDR3 consists of 14 residues. Trimming pared 2 bases from V and 4 bases from J, leaving 11 bases between.